Listed below are T cell receptor beta chains from one sample, sequenced in a study of blood T cell repertoires in COVID-19. Using immunoSEQ multiplex PCR, the repertoire was profiled, and TCRdb retains in-frame clones only, with some absent. The sample shows about 260,000 clones, 80% to 90% of them seen only once. Sequencing was performed on peripheral blood. The receptors come from a woman aged 50 to 60 who had recovered from COVID-19. CDR3s include the opening cysteine and the closing phenylalanine or tryptophan. A D gene is named only where the DNA matches it firmly. The size entry is marked missing in some rows and otherwise reads once, few, many or a size class.

clone size: -; D gene: TRBD2; J gene: TRBJ2-2; V gene: TRBV18; CDR3 protein: CASSPLLAGNTGELFF; CDR3 DNA: TGTGCCAGCTCACCACTCTTAGCGGGGAACACCGGGGAGCTGTTTTTT
clone size: -; D gene: -; J gene: TRBJ1-2; V gene: TRBV6-2/TRBV6-3; CDR3 protein: CASSYPTTAASYTF; CDR3 DNA: TGTGCCAGCAGTTACCCTACGACAGCAGCAAGCTACACCTTC
clone size: -; D gene: -; J gene: TRBJ2-1; V gene: TRBV25-1; CDR3 protein: CASTAADPSYNEQFF; CDR3 DNA: TGTGCCAGCACGGCAGCGGATCCCTCCTACAATGAGCAGTTCTTC
clone size: -; D gene: TRBD1; J gene: TRBJ1-2; V gene: TRBV28; CDR3 protein: CASSQSTGQGSYGYTF; CDR3 DNA: TGTGCCAGCAGCCAGTCCACGGGACAGGGAAGCTATGGCTACACCTTC
clone size: -; D gene: -; J gene: TRBJ2-3; V gene: TRBV21-1; CDR3 protein: CASSHMLRGTQYF; CDR3 DNA: TGTGCCAGCAGCCACATGCTGCGGGGTACGCAGTATTTT
clone size: -; D gene: -; J gene: TRBJ1-1; V gene: TRBV28; CDR3 protein: CASSLEDTEAFF; CDR3 DNA: TGTGCCAGCAGTTTAGAGGACACTGAAGCTTTCTTT
clone size: -; D gene: -; J gene: TRBJ1-2; V gene: TRBV7-2; CDR3 protein: CASSLRGLERGYTF; CDR3 DNA: TGTGCCAGCAGCTTAAGGGGGTTAGAGCGTGGCTACACCTTC
clone size: -; D gene: -; J gene: TRBJ2-1; V gene: TRBV7-2; CDR3 protein: CASSLGIAAGEQFF; CDR3 DNA: TGTGCCAGCAGCTTAGGTATAGCGGCGGGTGAGCAGTTCTTC
clone size: once; D gene: TRBD2; J gene: TRBJ2-7; V gene: TRBV28; CDR3 protein: CASSFPTSGRGYEQYF; CDR3 DNA: TGTGCCAGCAGTTTCCCAACTAGCGGGAGGGGCTACGAGCAGTACTTC
clone size: -; D gene: -; J gene: TRBJ1-2; V gene: TRBV24-1; CDR3 protein: CATSDPDRLDYGYTF; CDR3 DNA: TGTGCCACCAGTGACCCTGACAGGTTGGACTATGGCTACACCTTC
clone size: -; D gene: TRBD2; J gene: TRBJ2-1; V gene: TRBV4-2; CDR3 protein: CASSQALPSGRTSSYNEQFF; CDR3 DNA: TGTGCCAGCAGCCAAGCCCTGCCTAGCGGGAGGACTAGCTCCTACAATGAGCAGTTCTTC
clone size: -; D gene: TRBD1; J gene: TRBJ2-2; V gene: TRBV5-1; CDR3 protein: CASSKDRGRTGELFF; CDR3 DNA: TGCGCCAGCAGCAAGGACAGGGGAAGGACCGGGGAGCTGTTTTTT
clone size: -; D gene: TRBD2; J gene: TRBJ2-7; V gene: TRBV5-6; CDR3 protein: CASSLRTSGGIYEQYF; CDR3 DNA: TGTGCCAGCAGCTTGAGGACTAGCGGGGGAATCTACGAGCAGTACTTC